The 2 T cell receptor beta chains given below trace back to one sample, sequenced in a study of breast tumors, draining lymph nodes, adjacent tissues. Each CDR3 protein is one row after TCRdb ran MiXCR on the multiplex PCR reads. The table includes tens of thousands of distinct CDR3 sequences, roughly a fifth detected once. Samples came from axillary lymph nodes draining the breast cancer. Sequenced: axillary lymph node tissue. These receptors originate from a female donor with breast cancer. Some clones in this sample may be carry-over from other donors' samples.

By share of the sample, this clonotype is large. Here the CDR3 reads CASSLAPGGTDTQYF. In DNA, the CDR3 is TGTGCCAGCAGCTTAGCCCCGGGTGGCACAGATACGCAGTATTTT. The genes are TRBV11-3 and TRBJ2-3; no firm D call. This CDR3 has 15 amino acids. Germline V CDR1 and CDR2: SGHNT, YENEEA. V was pared by 1 base and J by 1 base, with 9 bases between. Looking up the rest from reference TRBV11-3 and TRBJ2-3 gives the full variable domain: EAGVVQSPRYKIIEKKQPVAFWCNPISGHNTLYWYLQNLGQGPELLIRYENEEAVDDSQLPKDRFSAERLKGVDSTLKIQPAELGDSAVYLCASSLAPGGTDTQYFGPGTRLTVL.

This clonotype was observed at least ten times. The rearrangement uses TRBV19 and TRBJ1-5; D is possibly TRBD1 (5 bases). In germline, CDR1 is LNHDA, CDR2 SQIVND (reference sequence). The CDR3 length is 13 residues. V lost 1 base, J lost 8 bases, and 9 bases lay in between. CDR3 sequence: CASSIGGVEPQHF. Written as DNA, the CDR3 is TGTGCCAGTAGTATAGGGGGCGTTGAGCCCCAGCATTTT.